These 17 T cell receptor beta chains were all obtained from the same sample, sequenced in a study of blood T cell repertoires in COVID-19. TCRdb keeps only in-frame clones here, not all; method: immunoSEQ multiplex PCR. Of about 190,000 clones in the sample, around nine tenths are singletons; the top ten hold 9.5% to 15%. Sequenced: peripheral blood. The receptor source for this set is a woman between 65 and 79 years old with COVID-19, enrolled during active disease.

The genes are TRBV6-5 and TRBJ1-4; a weak D match, TRBD1 (6 bases). Trimming took off 6 bases at V and 4 bases at J, with 12 bases between the two ends. The germline V gene has CDR1 MNHEY and CDR2 SVGAGI. The CDR3 totals 14 residues. CDR3 DNA: TGTGCCAGCAGACAGGGCCTGTTTAATGAAAAACTGTTTTTT. Its translation is CASRQGLFNEKLFF.

The chain joins TRBV6-5 to TRBJ1-1; D is possibly TRBD1 (6 bases). Trimming left V 6 bases short and J 6 bases short, with 14 bases between. The CDR3 covers 13 residues. The germline CDR1 and CDR2 sequences are MNHEY and SVGAGI. The DNA of the CDR3 is TGTGCCAGCAGGCGGACAGTTATGGCTGAAGCTTTCTTT. It codes for CASRRTVMAEAFF.

The gene calls are TRBV5-5 and TRBJ1-1; D call uncertain. Looked up from germline, CDR1 is SGHKS and CDR2 is YYEKEE (reference sequence). V was trimmed by 0 bases and J by 6 bases, leaving 15 bases between them. The CDR3 length is 15 residues. DNA for the CDR3: TGTGCCAGCAGCTTGGAAATGGAGGTTGGACCTGAAGCTTTCTTT. Protein sequence: CASSLEMEVGPEAFF.

This clone showed up just once. Other nucleotide sequences from this sample produce the same CDR3. The gene calls are TRBV25-1 and TRBJ1-4; 7 nucleotides match TRBD1. Germline-derived CDR1 and CDR2 are MGHDK and SYGVNS. The CDR3 loop spans 14 amino acids. The junction had 9 bases not matched to a gene; V was cut back by 8 bases and J by 6 bases. This CDR3 reads CASQGVRAYEKLFF. CDR3 sequence (DNA): TGTGCCAGCCAGGGGGTTAGGGCTTATGAAAAACTGTTTTTT.

The chain combines TRBV5-6 with TRBJ2-1; 8 bases fit TRBD1. The CDR3 is 19 amino acids. The V segment lost 4 bases and the J segment 6 bases; nucleotides outside the gene matches: 21. Germline values: CDR1 SGHDT, CDR2 YYEEEE. CDR3 loop: CASSPVTLTRTGRTNEQFF. As DNA, the CDR3 is TGTGCCAGCAGCCCCGTAACTCTTACCAGGACAGGGCGGACCAATGAGCAGTTCTTC.

The CDR3 is CASSLRRAGTGELFF. The CDR3 nucleotides are TGTGCCAGCAGTCTACGTAGGGCAGGGACCGGGGAGCTGTTTTTT. This sequence joins TRBV6-2 or TRBV6-3 and TRBJ2-2, with a weak D call TRBD1 (5 bases). The germline V gene has CDR1 MNHEY and CDR2 SVGEGT. Trimming took 5 bases from V and 5 from J, leaving 15 bases between them. This CDR3 comprises 15 residues.

The chain combines TRBV4-1 with TRBJ1-4, with 10 nucleotides matching TRBD1. The V and J ends lost 2 bases and 8 bases, in that order; junction bases with no gene match: 5. CDR3 length equals 15 residues. The germline gives CDR1 MGHRA, CDR2 YSYEKL. This CDR3 is CASSQLDRGGEKLFF. The CDR3 coding sequence is TGCGCCAGCAGCCAACTGGACAGGGGGGGGGAAAAACTGTTTTTT.

The chain combines TRBV28 with TRBJ2-7, with TRBD1 matching over 10 bases. This CDR3 is 14 amino acids long. V lost 6 bases and J lost 6; bases outside the gene matches: 8. In germline, CDR1 is MDHEN, CDR2 SYDVKM. CDR3 amino acids: CASSVPGQGTEQYF. In DNA, the CDR3 is TGTGCCAGCAGCGTGCCGGGACAGGGGACCGAGCAGTACTTC. The whole variable domain, remainder taken from reference TRBV28 and TRBJ2-7, is DVKVTQSSRYLVKRTGEKVFLECVQDMDHENMFWYRQDPGLGLRLIYFSYDVKMKEKGDIPEGYSVSREKKERFSLILESASTNQTSMYLCASSVPGQGTEQYFGPGTRLTVT.

The CDR3 region has the DNA TGTGCCAGCAGTTACCGTCAGGGCTTCACAGATACGCAGTATTTT. Translation gives CASSYRQGFTDTQYF. The J gene is TRBJ2-3, the V gene TRBV6-6; D is perhaps TRBD1 (5 bases). The CDR3 loop spans 15 amino acids. Germline loops: CDR1 MNHNY, CDR2 SVGAGI (reference sequence). The ends were cut back, 2 bases at V and 2 bases at J, with 11 bases in the middle.

This chain uses TRBV28 with TRBJ1-5; D not resolved. The germline gives CDR1 MDHEN, CDR2 SYDVKM. The CDR3 has 12 residues. V shed 6 bases and J shed 1 base, with 4 bases lying between them. The CDR3 DNA is TGTGCCAGCAGGACAAGCAATCAGCCCCAGCATTTT. Translating gives CASRTSNQPQHF. The full variable domain, completed using reference TRBV28 and TRBJ1-5, is DVKVTQSSRYLVKRTGEKVFLECVQDMDHENMFWYRQDPGLGLRLIYFSYDVKMKEKGDIPEGYSVSREKKERFSLILESASTNQTSMYLCASRTSNQPQHFGDGTRLSIL.

V gene TRBV6-7 combines with J gene TRBJ2-1; 12 positions match TRBD1. TRBV6-7 is annotated as an ORF whose role is uncertain. The CDR3 sequence is 15 residues long. The J segment lost 6 bases and the V segment lost 8 bases, leaving 8 bases of the junction unmatched. The chain's CDR3 is CASGTGTGGSNEQFF. In nucleotides, the CDR3 is TGTGCCAGCGGCACCGGGACAGGGGGCTCCAATGAGCAGTTCTTC.

The chain combines TRBV28 with TRBJ2-7; a weak D match, TRBD1 (6 bases). Trimming took off 2 bases at V and 1 base at J, with 6 bases between the two ends. The germline V gene has CDR1 MDHEN and CDR2 SYDVKM. CDR3 length: 13 amino acids. CDR3 sequence reads: CASSLGQSYEQYF. CDR3 DNA: TGTGCCAGCAGTTTAGGACAGTCCTACGAGCAGTACTTC.

CDR3 region: CASSPGTGADTQYF. CDR3 DNA: TGTGCCAGCAGTCCCGGGACAGGGGCAGATACGCAGTATTTT. V usage is TRBV28 and J usage is TRBJ2-3, with 10 nucleotides matching TRBD1. The germline V gene encodes CDR1 MDHEN and CDR2 SYDVKM. Trimming removed 5 bases from V and 4 bases from J; junction bases left unmatched: 3. There are 14 residues in the CDR3.

The chain uses TRBV6-1 and TRBJ1-5; TRBD1 matches 8 bases. Germline CDR1 is MNHNS and CDR2 is SASEGT. The V and J ends lost 2 bases and 7 bases, in that order; junction bases with no gene match: 4. This CDR3 spans 14 amino acids. In nucleotides, the CDR3 is TGTGCCAGCAGTGAACAGGGGGCGGGCCAGCCCCAGCATTTT. Protein: CASSEQGAGQPQHF.

The chain uses TRBV7-9 and TRBJ2-3; a weak D match, TRBD1 (6 bases). CDR1 SEHNR and CDR2 FQNEAQ come from the germline V gene (reference sequence). Between the trimmed V and J ends, which lost 5 bases and 2 bases, there was a span of 14 bases. There are 15 residues in the CDR3. The CDR3 DNA is TGTGCCAGCAGCCCGTCGGGACAAACCACAGATACGCAGTATTTT. As protein: CASSPSGQTTDTQYF.

This chain connects TRBV5-1 to TRBJ2-1; D perhaps matches TRBD1 (6 bases). V was clipped by 3 bases and J by 8 bases, with 15 bases between them. The CDR3 has 14 residues. Per germline, CDR1 SGHRS and CDR2 YFSETQ. Written as DNA, the CDR3 is TGCGCCAGCAGCTCCGTCCGGACAGAGGATGAGCAGTTCTTC. Its translation: CASSSVRTEDEQFF.

The chain uses TRBV4-1 and TRBJ2-3; TRBD2 matches 11 bases. This CDR3 has 15 residues. From germline, CDR1 is MGHRA and CDR2 YSYEKL. V trimming: 1 base; J trimming: 5 bases; junction bases outside the gene matches: 2. CDR3 sequence: CASSQVGTSGDTQYF. CDR3 in DNA: TGCGCCAGCAGCCAAGTCGGGACTAGCGGAGATACGCAGTATTTT.